The 27 T cell receptor beta chains in this list originate from one sample, sequenced in a study of regulatory T cells in long-lasting Graves disease. Building the TCR beta libraries relied on iRepertoire HTBI primers, and CDR3 regions underwent Arm-PCR. TCRdb re-called the multiplex PCR reads with MiXCR, one entry per CDR3 protein. The table has more than 650,000 distinct CDR3 sequences, about 30% seen once. Time point specified: persistent/refractory GD, antithyroid drugs over 5 years with positive TRAb. PBMCs provided the RNA from which the TCR library was made. The sequences come from peripheral blood mononuclear cells (PBMCs), collected when the disease was refractory, from a patient treated with antithyroid drugs. The receptors were sampled from a female donor with Graves disease.

A word on this clonotype: This clone may be a read error of a much larger clone one base away. The chain recombines TRBV7-8 with TRBJ1-2; D ambiguous. The CDR3 has 13 residues. Trimming pared 0 bases from V and 9 bases from J, leaving 11 bases between. Germline V gives CDR1 SGHVS, CDR2 FQNEAQ. As DNA, the CDR3 is TGTGCCAGCAGCTTAGCGTCCAGTTATAGCTACACCTTC. Translating gives CASSLASSYSYTF.

In its sample, this clonotype was seen a few times. This sequence joins TRBV20-1 and TRBJ1-1; 9 nucleotides match TRBD1. Trimming took 5 bases from V and 6 from J; bases not matched to a gene: 4. The CDR3 contains 12 residues. Per the germline V gene, CDR1 is DFQATT and CDR2 is SNEGSKA (reference sequence). For the CDR3, the DNA is TGCAGTGCTGGGCGGACAGGGGCTGAAGCTTTCTTT. Amino acid sequence: CSAGRTGAEAFF.

There are many counts of this clonotype. The J gene is TRBJ2-6, the V gene TRBV12-3 or TRBV12-4, with D unresolved. The CDR3 is 15 amino acids. Trimming took 4 bases from V and 0 from J, leaving 7 bases between them. This CDR3 is CASSSQPSGANVLTF. The CDR3 nucleotides are TGTGCCAGCAGTTCCCAGCCCTCTGGGGCCAACGTCCTGACTTTC.

The genes are TRBV20-1 and TRBJ2-7; weak D call: TRBD2 (6 bases). Germline CDR1 DFQATT, CDR2 SNEGSKA (reference sequence). CDR3 length: 14 residues. Trimming stripped 0 bases from V and 7 bases from J, with 16 bases between. As DNA, the CDR3 is TGCAGTGCTAGAGACGAGCGACCGGCGGGGGAGCAGTACTTC. It codes for CSARDERPAGEQYF.

This clonotype was counted ten times or more. The chain joins TRBV28 to TRBJ1-1; TRBD1 agrees at 7 bases. Germline values: CDR1 MDHEN, CDR2 SYDVKM. The CDR3 has 14 amino acids. With 6 bases clipped from V and 3 bases from J, the junction kept 7 bases outside the gene matches. The CDR3 sequence is CASSPAGGYTEAFF. The CDR3 DNA reads TGTGCCAGCAGCCCGGCAGGGGGGTACACTGAAGCTTTCTTT.

The genes are TRBV19 and TRBJ1-2; 9 nucleotides line up with TRBD1. The CDR3 is 13 residues long. The ends lost 4 bases at V and 8 bases at J; junction bases unmatched: 5. Germline V CDR1 and CDR2: LNHDA, SQIVND (reference sequence). The CDR3 nucleotides are TGTGCCAGTAGTAAGGACAGGGGAAGAGGCTACACCTTC. It specifies CASSKDRGRGYTF.

As to this clonotype: This may be a read error, as it is one base from a much larger clone. This chain connects TRBV6-1 to TRBJ1-5; D remains unclear. Trimming shortened V by 6 bases and J by 2 bases, and 14 bases separated the two germline ends. This CDR3 comprises 15 residues. Germline V gene lookup returns CDR1 MNHNS and CDR2 SASEGT. CDR3 DNA: TGTGCCAGCAGCCCCGATGTTAGAGGCAATCAGCCCCAGCATTTT. It yields the protein CASSPDVRGNQPQHF.

This clonotype appeared a few times. The chain links TRBV29-1 to TRBJ2-7; unclear D gene. Germline V gene data show CDR1 as SQVTM and CDR2 as ANQGSEA. V was pared by 3 bases and J by 2 bases, with 8 bases between. There are 12 residues in the CDR3. Here the CDR3 reads CSVDTDTYEQYF. The CDR3 coding sequence is TGCAGCGTTGATACAGACACCTACGAGCAGTACTTC.

This clonotype has just a few counts. The chain couples TRBV18 to TRBJ1-2, with 8 bases that match TRBD1. The CDR3 runs to 12 residues. The germline CDR1 and CDR2 sequences are KGHSH and LQKENI. V lost 8 bases to trimming and J lost 4 bases; unmatched junction nucleotides: 3. This CDR3 is CASGGQGYGYTF. CDR3 nucleotide sequence: TGTGCCAGCGGAGGACAGGGCTATGGCTACACCTTC. The full variable domain, in which reference TRBV18 and TRBJ1-2 provide the parts outside the CDR3, is NAGVMQNPRHLVRRRGQEARLRCSPMKGHSHVYWYRQLPEEGLKFMVYLQKENIIDESGMPKERFSAEFPKEGPSILRIQQVVRGDSAAYFCASGGQGYGYTFGSGTRLTVV.

The chain is built from TRBV12-5 and TRBJ1-2; D is undetermined. CDR3 length: 13 residues. The germline V gene has CDR1 LGHNT and CDR2 FRNRAP. V lost 1 base and J 6 bases, leaving 9 bases between the germline ends. The CDR3 is CASGLAQSDGYTF. The CDR3 DNA reads TGTGCTAGTGGTTTGGCACAATCTGATGGCTACACCTTC.

Concerning this clonotype: An end of the junction differs from the germline gene, which may be a read error. J is TRBJ2-7 and V is TRBV28, with 12 bases lining up with TRBD2. Per germline, CDR1 MDHEN and CDR2 SYDVKM. This CDR3 is built from 14 residues. DNA for the CDR3: TGTACCAGCGGGAGACTAGCGGGAGTGTACGAGCAGTACTTC. The encoded protein is CTSGRLAGVYEQYF.

This clonotype has more than one count but fewer than ten. The chain combines TRBV9 with TRBJ1-1, with D perhaps TRBD1 (6 bases). This CDR3 is built from 17 residues. CDR1 and CDR2 from the germline V gene are SGDLS and YYNGEE. V was trimmed by 3 bases and J by 4 bases, leaving 22 bases between them. CDR3 loop: CASSAGGAGRLGTEAFF. Written as DNA, the CDR3 is TGTGCCAGCAGCGCCGGGGGGGCAGGGAGGTTGGGCACTGAAGCTTTCTTT.

This clonotype was seen only a few times. The rearrangement joins TRBV5-1 to TRBJ2-7; maybe TRBD1 (5 bases). V dropped 0 bases and J dropped 4 bases, with 11 bases sitting between them. The germline V gene has CDR1 SGHRS and CDR2 YFSETQ. The CDR3 length is 14 residues. CDR3 loop: CASSLAMGLYEQYF. As DNA, the CDR3 is TGCGCCAGCAGCTTGGCCATGGGGCTTTACGAGCAGTACTTC.

V gene TRBV6-1 combines with J gene TRBJ2-2; 7 nucleotides agree with TRBD2. Per germline, CDR1 MNHNS and CDR2 SASEGT. The CDR3 length is 15 residues. V trimming: 6 bases; J trimming: 3 bases; junction bases outside the gene matches: 7. As DNA, the CDR3 is TGTGCCAGCAGACCAGGGACTATTTACACCGGGGAGCTGTTTTTT. It is translated as CASRPGTIYTGELFF.

The chain links TRBV7-9 to TRBJ1-5; the match to TRBD1 covers 9 bases. Trimming took 5 bases from V and 7 from J; bases not matched to a gene: 6. CDR3 length equals 14 residues. Germline V gene sequence: CDR1 SEHNR, CDR2 FQNEAQ (reference sequence). CDR3 protein: CASSVDRGGQPQHF. The CDR3 region has the DNA TGTGCCAGCAGCGTGGACAGGGGAGGACAGCCCCAGCATTTT.

In DNA, the CDR3 is TGCAGTGCTAAGTCGGGGGACATGGGCTACACCTTC. Amino acid sequence: CSAKSGDMGYTF. The chain combines TRBV20-1 with TRBJ1-2; TRBD1 might be the D (6 bases). V was pared by 4 bases and J by 8 bases, with 14 bases between. Germline CDR1 DFQATT, CDR2 SNEGSKA (reference sequence). The CDR3 contains 12 residues.

On this clonotype itself: Being one base from a much bigger clone, this may be a read error. The rearrangement uses TRBV11-2 and TRBJ1-2, with 9 nucleotides matching TRBD1. Trimming at V came to 5 bases and at J to 10 bases, leaving 11 bases not matched to a gene. From germline, CDR1 is SGHAT and CDR2 FQNNGV. The CDR3 runs 14 residues. The CDR3 sequence is CASSRGQGTEDYTF. CDR3 nucleotide sequence: TGTGCCAGCAGCAGGGGACAGGGAACGGAGGACTACACCTTC.

The chain combines TRBV27 with TRBJ1-6; D is ambiguous. The germline V gene has CDR1 MNHEY and CDR2 SMNVEV (reference sequence). The CDR3 consists of 18 residues. The V end lost 2 bases, the J end lost 6 bases, and 20 bases lay between the germline ends. CDR3: CASSLEFPAYRGNSPLHF. The DNA of the CDR3 is TGTGCCAGCAGTTTAGAGTTCCCCGCATACCGGGGTAATTCACCCCTCCACTTT.

This clonotype was found a few times. The chain recombines TRBV13 with TRBJ1-2; no definite D call. The length of the CDR3 is 16 residues. Trimming pared 5 bases from V and 4 bases from J, leaving 20 bases between. Germline V gene data show CDR1 as PRHDT and CDR2 as FYEKMQ (reference sequence). CDR3 residues: CASSPRLSKDLYGYTF. The CDR3 coding sequence is TGTGCCAGCAGCCCCAGACTGAGCAAGGACCTCTATGGCTACACCTTC. Full variable domain (outside the CDR3, taken from reference TRBV13 and TRBJ1-2): AAGVIQSPRHLIKEKRETATLKCYPIPRHDTVYWYQQGPGQDPQFLISFYEKMQSDKGSIPDRFSAQQFSDYHSELNMSSLELGDSALYFCASSPRLSKDLYGYTFGSGTRLTVV.

The table lists this clonotype with a few counts. V is TRBV7-3 and J is TRBJ2-7, with 9 bases fitting TRBD2. J lost 7 bases, V lost 5 bases, and 12 bases had no gene match. The CDR3 loop spans 15 amino acids. CDR1 is SGHTA and CDR2 is FQGTGA in the germline V gene. CDR3 amino acids: CASSKRGGRVEEQYF. CDR3 DNA: TGTGCCAGCAGCAAGAGGGGCGGGAGGGTCGAAGAGCAGTACTTC.

This clonotype was found many times. The chain has TRBV11-2 and TRBJ2-5, with D possibly TRBD2 on 6 matching bases. Germline V gene lookup returns CDR1 SGHAT and CDR2 FQNNGV. The CDR3 runs 15 residues. The germline V and J ends were trimmed by 1 base and 1 base, with 10 bases remaining between them. In DNA form, the CDR3 reads TGTGCCAGCAGCTTAGGGCGGGGATCCCAAGAGACCCAGTACTTC. Its translation is CASSLGRGSQETQYF. Full variable domain (outside the CDR3, taken from reference TRBV11-2 and TRBJ2-5): EAGVAQSPRYKIIEKRQSVAFWCNPISGHATLYWYQQILGQGPKLLIQFQNNGVVDDSQLPKDRFSAERLKGVDSTLKIQPAKLEDSAVYLCASSLGRGSQETQYFGPGTRLLVL.

The chain combines TRBV20-1 with TRBJ2-5; 9 nucleotides align to TRBD2. The CDR3 contains 14 residues. Germline V gene lookup returns CDR1 DFQATT and CDR2 SNEGSKA (reference sequence). After removal of 6 bases from V and 6 bases from J, the junction contained 11 bases not matched to a gene. The CDR3 sequence: CSAVGSGSSKTQYF. The CDR3 region has the DNA TGCAGTGCCGTTGGTAGCGGGAGTTCGAAGACCCAGTACTTC.

Only a few counts were recorded for this clonotype. V usage is TRBV11-3 and J usage is TRBJ2-5, with TRBD2 matching over 7 bases. The junction had 11 bases not matched to a gene; V was cut back by 5 bases and J by 5 bases. The germline gives CDR1 SGHNT, CDR2 YENEEA. The CDR3 has 15 amino acids. As DNA, the CDR3 is TGTGCCAGCAGCCTCTGGGGGGAGGGCGCGGAGACCCAGTACTTC. Translated, it gives CASSLWGEGAETQYF. Combining the CDR3 with reference TRBV11-3 and TRBJ2-5 gives the whole variable domain EAGVVQSPRYKIIEKKQPVAFWCNPISGHNTLYWYLQNLGQGPELLIRYENEEAVDDSQLPKDRFSAERLKGVDSTLKIQPAELGDSAVYLCASSLWGEGAETQYFGPGTRLLVL.

This sequence joins TRBV27 and TRBJ2-1; 16 bases match TRBD2. Germline CDR1 reads MNHEY; CDR2 reads SMNVEV (reference sequence). V was clipped by 4 bases and J by 4 bases; unmatched bases: 7. The CDR3 runs 18 residues. The CDR3 sequence is CASSSGLAGGPAYNEQFF. Written as DNA, the CDR3 is TGTGCCAGCAGTTCGGGACTAGCGGGAGGGCCGGCTTACAATGAGCAGTTCTTC.

The chain couples TRBV20-1 to TRBJ2-5, with D possibly being TRBD1 or TRBD2 (6 bases each). Deletions cut 3 bases from V and 5 bases from J, with 10 bases between. This CDR3 is built from 12 residues. CDR1 is DFQATT and CDR2 is SNEGSKA in the germline V gene (reference sequence). CDR3 coding DNA: TGCAGTGCTAGCCCCGGGGGCGAGACCCAGTACTTC. This gives the protein CSASPGGETQYF.

About this clonotype itself: With a much larger clone just one base away, this may be a read error. The chain couples TRBV27 to TRBJ1-1; 7 bases match TRBD1. Germline loops: CDR1 MNHEY, CDR2 SMNVEV (reference sequence). The CDR3 has 16 amino acids. The CDR3 DNA sequence: TGTGCCGGCAGTCCACAGACAGGGATCGGGAACACTGAAGCTTTCTTT. Residues: CAGSPQTGIGNTEAFF.

The chain couples TRBV12-3 or TRBV12-4 to TRBJ2-7; 8 bases line up with TRBD1. V shed 3 bases, J shed 3 bases, and the junction held 10 bases outside the gene matches. This CDR3 has 16 amino acids. CDR3 bases: TGTGCCAGCAGTTTTTATGGTAAGACAGGGGACTACGAGCAGTACTTC. The encoded protein is CASSFYGKTGDYEQYF.